The 29 T cell receptor beta chains listed next were all sequenced from one sample in a study of shared clonotypes between healthy human individuals. Clones were sequenced by immunoSEQ multiplex PCR, and TCRdb holds only the in-frame ones, with some missing. The repertoire holds 2 million to 2.5 million clones, around 92% seen once, with approximately 0.4% in the top ten. The sequenced sample consisted of naive CD4+ T cells from PBMCs. Described subset: CD45RA+ positively selected. The receptor set was obtained from a man younger than 35 in good health. Some clones in this sample may be carry-over from other donors' samples.

This CDR3 is CASSRDFSTYEQYF. CDR3 DNA: TGTGCCAGCAGCCGGGACTTTTCCACCTACGAGCAGTACTTC. The rearrangement links TRBV5-8 to TRBJ2-7, with a weak D call TRBD2 (6 bases). The V gene's germline CDR1 is SGHTS and CDR2 YDEGEE. This CDR3 comprises 14 residues. Trimming removed 4 bases from V and 2 bases from J, with 13 bases in between.

The V call is TRBV18, the J call TRBJ1-1; D possibly corresponds to TRBD1 (5 bases). CDR1 is KGHSH, CDR2 LQKENI, per germline. The CDR3 runs to 15 residues. Trimming took 2 bases from V and 5 from J, leaving 15 bases between them. The CDR3 nucleotides are TGTGCCAGCTCACCATCGGGACTCCGGGGGACTGAAGCTTTCTTT. It is translated as CASSPSGLRGTEAFF.

This rearrangement joins TRBV6-5 to TRBJ1-5; possible D gene TRBD1, 5 bases. The V end lost 5 bases, the J end lost 6 bases, and 17 bases lay between the germline ends. This CDR3 spans 15 amino acids. The germline CDR1 and CDR2 sequences are MNHEY and SVGAGI. The CDR3 loop is CASSTGYGPSQPQHF. The CDR3 bases are TGTGCCAGCAGTACAGGTTATGGGCCCTCTCAGCCCCAGCATTTT.

The rearrangement uses TRBV28 and TRBJ2-5; the match to TRBD2 covers 10 bases. Trimming took 3 bases from V and 5 from J; bases not matched to a gene: 9. Germline loops: CDR1 MDHEN, CDR2 SYDVKM. The CDR3 contains 16 residues. The CDR3 bases are TGTGCCAGCAGTTTTGGGCTAGCGGGAGCGGGGGAGACCCAGTACTTC. Residues: CASSFGLAGAGETQYF.

The chain couples TRBV4-3 to TRBJ2-1, with D possibly called TRBD1 or TRBD2 (5 bases each). CDR1 and CDR2 from the germline V gene are LGHNA and YSLEER. The CDR3 extends over 15 amino acids. V was clipped by 4 bases and J by 0 bases, with 10 bases between them. CDR3: CASSPDGGSYNEQFF. For the CDR3, the DNA is TGCGCCAGCAGCCCCGATGGGGGCTCCTACAATGAGCAGTTCTTC.

V and J are TRBV10-3 and TRBJ2-1; a weak D match, TRBD2 (6 bases). The germline V gene has CDR1 ENHRY and CDR2 SYGVKD. This CDR3 is 15 amino acids long. V lost 4 bases to trimming and J lost 8 bases, with 18 bases between them. CDR3 sequence: CAISGPSGGRDEQFF. The CDR3 region has the DNA TGTGCCATCAGTGGCCCCAGCGGAGGGCGGGATGAGCAGTTCTTC.

The rearrangement links TRBV6-1 to TRBJ2-1, with 7 positions matching TRBD2. Germline V CDR1 and CDR2: MNHNS, SASEGT. The CDR3 consists of 14 residues. The J segment lost 3 bases and the V segment lost 6 bases, leaving 5 bases of the junction unmatched. The CDR3 sequence is CASRRAGVYNEQFF. The CDR3 coding sequence is TGTGCCAGCAGACGGGCGGGGGTCTACAATGAGCAGTTCTTC.

The chain links TRBV12-5 to TRBJ2-5; the D is unclear. This CDR3 comprises 11 residues. V gave up 4 bases and J gave up 7 bases, with 7 bases separating them. The germline CDR1 and CDR2 sequences are LGHNT and FRNRAP. This CDR3 reads CASGSPGTQYF. In DNA form, the CDR3 reads TGTGCTAGTGGTTCGCCGGGGACCCAGTACTTC.

This clone was observed a single time. The V gene is TRBV28, the J gene TRBJ2-7; TRBD1 matches 7 bases. Germline V CDR1 and CDR2: MDHEN, SYDVKM. V lost 7 bases to trimming and J lost 8 bases; unmatched junction nucleotides: 14. The CDR3 runs 14 residues. CDR3 protein: CASTDREWPPQQYF. The CDR3 bases are TGTGCCAGCACCGACAGGGAGTGGCCCCCACAGCAGTACTTC.

This chain uses TRBV27 with TRBJ1-5; tentatively, D is TRBD1 (6 bases). From germline, CDR1 is MNHEY and CDR2 SMNVEV (reference sequence). The CDR3 is 18 residues long. V shed 3 bases and J shed 6 bases, with 24 bases lying between them. CDR3 nucleotide sequence: TGTGCCAGCAGTTTGCGGCCTCCCCAGGGGATGGTCGGTCAGCCCCAGCATTTT. Its translation: CASSLRPPQGMVGQPQHF.

The chain couples TRBV4-3 to TRBJ2-5; a weak D match, TRBD2 (5 bases). The end of the DNA aligns better with TRBJ2-7, so the J call may be wrong. The germline V gene encodes CDR1 LGHNA and CDR2 YSLEER. This CDR3 has 15 residues. The CDR3 coding sequence is TGCGCCAGCAGCCAGCAGATCACTAGTTCCTACGAGCAGTACTTC. It specifies CASSQQITSSYEQYF.

The V and J genes are TRBV11-1 and TRBJ2-5; TRBD2 matches 13 bases. The CDR3 has 19 residues. J gave up 5 bases and V 5 bases, and 17 bases lay outside the gene matches. Germline lookup yields CDR1 SGHAT and CDR2 FQDESV (reference sequence). The CDR3 coding sequence is TGTGCCAGCAGCAACGGACTAGCGGGAGCTATTGGGGGGTGGGAGACCCAGTACTTC. Amino acids: CASSNGLAGAIGGWETQYF.

Only one count was recorded for this clone. The chain combines TRBV7-9 with TRBJ2-1; 7 bases map to TRBD2. The CDR3 sequence is 16 residues long. V shed 4 bases, J shed 8 bases, and the junction held 14 bases outside the gene matches. Germline loops: CDR1 SEHNR, CDR2 FQNEAQ (reference sequence). The CDR3 is CASSYLVPGRVDEQFF. The CDR3 DNA follows: TGTGCCAGCAGCTACCTCGTCCCAGGGAGGGTCGATGAGCAGTTCTTC.

J is TRBJ2-3 and V is TRBV27; TRBD2 matches at 8 bases. Trimming at V came to 6 bases and at J to 8 bases, leaving 13 bases not matched to a gene. The CDR3 extends over 15 amino acids. The V gene's germline CDR1 is MNHEY and CDR2 SMNVEV (reference sequence). In nucleotides, the CDR3 is TGTGCCAGCAGGATAAAGCGGGAGCATGTCGGTACGCAGTATTTT. Translation gives CASRIKREHVGTQYF.

As for this clone: Other DNA sequences within the sample encode an identical CDR3. The chain couples TRBV28 to TRBJ1-2, with D hard to call. Deletions cut 3 bases from V and 5 bases from J, with 7 bases between. Per germline, CDR1 MDHEN and CDR2 SYDVKM. This CDR3 spans 12 amino acids. For the CDR3, the DNA is TGTGCCAGCAGTTTGAGGGTTTATGGCTACACCTTC. Translated, it gives CASSLRVYGYTF.

This CDR3 is CASSSPPGTSGTHTDTQYF. Here the CDR3 DNA reads TGCGCCAGCAGCTCACCCCCTGGGACTAGCGGGACTCACACAGATACGCAGTATTTT. J is TRBJ2-3 and V is TRBV5-1; 13 bases match TRBD2. CDR3 length equals 19 residues. The J segment lost 2 bases and the V segment lost 3 bases, leaving 12 bases of the junction unmatched. In germline, CDR1 is SGHRS, CDR2 YFSETQ.

The chain combines TRBV7-2 with TRBJ2-7; 7 bases line up with TRBD2. V was pared by 6 bases and J by 4 bases, with 9 bases of the junction left unmatched. The CDR3 consists of 14 residues. The germline gives CDR1 SGHTA, CDR2 FQGNSA. CDR3 loop: CASRKIAGGYEQYF. In nucleotides, the CDR3 is TGTGCCAGCAGGAAGATAGCGGGCGGTTACGAGCAGTACTTC. Full variable domain (outside the CDR3, taken from reference TRBV7-2 and TRBJ2-7): GAGVSQSPSNKVTEKGKDVELRCDPISGHTALYWYRQSLGQGLEFLIYFQGNSAPDKSGLPSDRFSAERTGGSVSTLTIQRTQQEDSAVYLCASRKIAGGYEQYFGPGTRLTVT.

The chain joins TRBV6-5 to TRBJ2-3, with D perhaps TRBD2 (5 bases). Per the germline V gene, CDR1 is MNHEY and CDR2 is SVGAGI. Trimming stripped 8 bases from V and 1 base from J, with 16 bases between. There are 15 residues in the CDR3. CDR3: CASFSRELGTDTQYF. CDR3 in DNA: TGTGCCAGCTTTTCCCGGGAATTAGGCACAGATACGCAGTATTTT.

The rearrangement joins TRBV28 to TRBJ2-7; D might be TRBD2 (6 bases). The CDR3 covers 15 residues. V was shortened by 8 bases and J by 5 bases, with 22 bases between the two germline ends. In germline, CDR1 is MDHEN, CDR2 SYDVKM. As DNA, the CDR3 is TGTGCCAGCGCACGCGGGGATTACCTGGGCCACGAGCAGTACTTC. This translates into CASARGDYLGHEQYF.

This clone has only a few counts. The DNA for the CDR3 is TGTGCCAGCGTCGCCAAAAGGAACACTGAAGCTTTCTTT. This gives the protein CASVAKRNTEAFF. This sequence joins TRBV28 and TRBJ1-1; D gene unclear. Trimming shortened V by 8 bases and J by 1 base, and 11 bases separated the two germline ends. The germline CDR1 and CDR2 sequences are MDHEN and SYDVKM. The CDR3 consists of 13 residues.

The count of this clone is one. This chain links TRBV9 with TRBJ2-5; D is unresolved. Germline V gives CDR1 SGDLS, CDR2 YYNGEE. V was clipped by 0 bases and J by 4 bases, with 13 bases between them. CDR3 size: 15 residues. The DNA of the CDR3 is TGTGCCAGCAGCGTAGGGGGTCGTGAGGTAGAGACCCAGTACTTC. Translated: CASSVGGREVETQYF.

This clone appeared a few times. The genes are TRBV27 and TRBJ1-2, with 7 bases identical to TRBD1. Trimming took 10 bases from V and 0 from J; bases not matched to a gene: 8. Per the germline V gene, CDR1 is MNHEY and CDR2 is SMNVEV (reference sequence). The CDR3 sequence is 14 residues long. CDR3 in DNA: TGTGCCACCAAAGGGACAGCGTCTAACTATGGCTACACCTTC. Encoded protein: CATKGTASNYGYTF.

J is TRBJ1-1 and V is TRBV28, with D possibly matching TRBD1 (5 bases). V was clipped by 6 bases and J by 7 bases, with 9 bases between them. The CDR3 is made up of 11 amino acids. Germline values: CDR1 MDHEN, CDR2 SYDVKM. The CDR3 nucleotides are TGTGCCAGCAGGATACAGGATGAAGCTTTCTTT. This sequence encodes CASRIQDEAFF.

This chain links TRBV5-4 with TRBJ1-3; D not certain. The CDR3 covers 15 residues. V lost 0 bases, J lost 0 bases, and 7 bases lay in between. The germline CDR1 and CDR2 sequences are SGHNT and YYREEE (reference sequence). CDR3 bases: TGTGCCAGCAGCTTGGATACTCTCTCTGGAAACACCATATATTTT. Protein sequence: CASSLDTLSGNTIYF.

This clone was observed a single time. An end of the junction differs from the germline gene, which may be a read error. The V gene is TRBV4-3, the J gene TRBJ1-2; D unresolved. The germline V gene has CDR1 LGHNA and CDR2 YSLEER. CDR3 length: 13 amino acids. The CDR3 nucleotides are TGCGCCAGCAGCCGAGTTCCTAACTATGACTACACCTTC. Its protein product is CASSRVPNYDYTF.

J is TRBJ2-7 and V is TRBV18, with 7 bases that match TRBD1. The CDR3 contains 17 residues. V lost 2 bases, J lost 6 bases, and 16 bases stayed unmatched. Germline CDR1 and CDR2: KGHSH and LQKENI. The CDR3 bases are TGTGCCAGCTCACCAATTTCGACAGGGACAACCTCGGTCGAGCAGTACTTC. Amino acid sequence: CASSPISTGTTSVEQYF.

V is TRBV13 and J is TRBJ2-5, with D maybe TRBD2 (5 bases). Looked up from germline, CDR1 is PRHDT and CDR2 is FYEKMQ (reference sequence). The length of the CDR3 is 13 residues. V was shortened by 2 bases and J by 2 bases, with 6 bases between the two germline ends. The CDR3 reads CASSLRGQETQYF. DNA for the CDR3: TGTGCCAGCAGCTTACGGGGACAAGAGACCCAGTACTTC.

The chain joins TRBV27 to TRBJ1-5; D ambiguous. Germline loops: CDR1 MNHEY, CDR2 SMNVEV (reference sequence). Trimming took off 6 bases at V and 1 base at J, with 10 bases between the two ends. The length of the CDR3 is 14 residues. In nucleotides, the CDR3 is TGTGCCAGCAGGGCGAGTTTGAGCAATCAGCCCCAGCATTTT. Translation: CASRASLSNQPQHF.

This chain links TRBV5-1 with TRBJ2-5; 8 positions match TRBD1. The germline gives CDR1 SGHRS, CDR2 YFSETQ. The CDR3 length is 15 residues. V lost 4 bases, J lost 5 bases, and 10 bases stayed unmatched. The CDR3 spells CASSNIQGDAETQYF. DNA for the CDR3: TGCGCCAGCAGCAACATACAGGGGGACGCGGAGACCCAGTACTTC.